This T cell receptor (beta chain) was sequenced during a study of cytomegalovirus exposure and HLA in healthy donors (dated by TCRdb to about 2017). Describing the broader study: According to a later analysis, one platform produced both the approximately 110 validation repertoires and the roughly 660 repertoires of the first cohort. To predict cytomegalovirus infection status, the study combined high-throughput TCR immunosequencing, statistical association of individual TCRs with disease status, and machine learning. In addition to the first cohort of around 670 subjects, a separate validation cohort of approximately 130 different subjects was used. The study was designed to test whether signatures of past pathogen exposure could be identified by cataloging public T cell receptors. The investigation overall reported the following: It was suggested by the authors that the approach could potentially be generalized to other disease states and immunological phenotypes. Cytomegalovirus status was reported to be diagnosed by the classifier with high specificity and sensitivity in both the original and validation cohorts. Most TCR sequences were seen in very few donors, while some public TCRs were found in many individuals. Three of the identified cytomegalovirus-associated TCR beta chains were confirmed in vitro to be specific for cytomegalovirus antigens. Of the cluster scores, roughly 95% were above 0 in a later analysis, which found that TCRs clustered in the first cohort also tended to co-occur in the approximately 120 validation repertoires. In the study, approximately 150 TCR beta chains were listed as associated with cytomegalovirus. A later analysis had no HLA typing for the validation cohort, so co-occurrence there was scored across all 130 or so repertoires.

Of note for this clone: The clone's antigen remains unknown. No qualities accompany the bases; no much larger clone lies one base away.

Donors formed part of the validation cohort, which comprised over a hundred subjects and was distinct from the first cohort of over 500 subjects. The protocol used for the library was the immunoSEQ multiplex PCR assay. As for the authors' bioinformatics: A statistical classification framework was developed to diagnose cytomegalovirus status using the catalog of TCR beta chain sequences. Sourced from immuneACCESS, this table was stored by TCRdb with only in-frame sequences that have V and J called. A share of the clones is absent; for the studies checked, an unresolved V gene accounts for under half, and the remainder has no known explanation. V and J calls and clone size are given by that table; D and trimming were obtained from the DNA. The sample includes tens of thousands of clones, with 75% to 90% observed a single time. Around 1.7% of the sample is in the top ten clones. The source is a woman under 30 in good health and CMV-seronegative. Input material: PBMCs.

The base sequence is TGTGCCAGCAGCATGCTGGTTGAACGACAGGGAGCGAAATATGGCTACACCTTC. Translated, it gives CASSMLVERQGAKYGYTF. The chain was built from TRBV5-6 and TRBJ1-2, with 7 central nucleotides matching TRBD1. CDR1 is given as SGHDT and CDR2 as YYEEEE, both from the germline V gene. Trimming leaves V shorter by 4 bases and J shorter by 5 bases, with the junction holding 20 bases beyond the gene matches. There are 18 amino acids in the CDR3, from cysteine to phenylalanine inclusive. The DNA shown is the 54-base CDR3, in frame from base 1.